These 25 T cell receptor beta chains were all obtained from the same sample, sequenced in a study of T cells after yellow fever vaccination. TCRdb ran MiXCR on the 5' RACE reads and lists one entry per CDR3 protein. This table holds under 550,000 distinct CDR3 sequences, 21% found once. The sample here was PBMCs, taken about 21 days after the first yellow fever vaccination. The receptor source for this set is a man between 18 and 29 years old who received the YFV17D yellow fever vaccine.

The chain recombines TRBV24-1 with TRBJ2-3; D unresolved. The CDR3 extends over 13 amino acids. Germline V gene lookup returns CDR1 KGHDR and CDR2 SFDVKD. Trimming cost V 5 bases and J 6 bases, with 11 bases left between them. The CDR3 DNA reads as TGTGCCACCAGTGGGTTCTTCGGGGATACGCAGTATTTT. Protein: CATSGFFGDTQYF.

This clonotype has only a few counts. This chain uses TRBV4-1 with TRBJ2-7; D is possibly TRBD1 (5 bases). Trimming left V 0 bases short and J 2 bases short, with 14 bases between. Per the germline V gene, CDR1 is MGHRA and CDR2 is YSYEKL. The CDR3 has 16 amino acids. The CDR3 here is CASSQEGTGTAYEQYF. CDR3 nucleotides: TGCGCCAGCAGCCAAGAAGGAACAGGCACGGCCTACGAGCAGTACTTC.

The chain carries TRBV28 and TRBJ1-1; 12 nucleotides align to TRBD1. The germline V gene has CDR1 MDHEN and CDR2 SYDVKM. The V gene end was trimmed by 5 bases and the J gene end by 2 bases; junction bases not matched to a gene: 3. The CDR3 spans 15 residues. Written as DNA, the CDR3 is TGTGCCAGCAGTAGAGGGACAGGGGGCAACACTGAAGCTTTCTTT. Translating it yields CASSRGTGGNTEAFF.

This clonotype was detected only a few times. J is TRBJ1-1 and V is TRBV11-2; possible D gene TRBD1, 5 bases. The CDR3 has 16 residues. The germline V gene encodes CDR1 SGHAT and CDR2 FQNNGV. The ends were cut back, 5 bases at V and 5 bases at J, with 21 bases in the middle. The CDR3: CASSPGSGSRNTEAFF. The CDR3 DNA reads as TGTGCCAGCAGCCCAGGGAGCGGTTCTCGAAATACTGAAGCTTTCTTT.

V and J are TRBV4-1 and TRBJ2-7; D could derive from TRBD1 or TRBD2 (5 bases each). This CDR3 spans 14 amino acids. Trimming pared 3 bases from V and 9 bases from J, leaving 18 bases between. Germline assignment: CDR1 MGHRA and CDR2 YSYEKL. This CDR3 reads CASSHFRTGPRQYF. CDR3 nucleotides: TGCGCCAGCAGCCATTTCCGTACGGGACCTCGGCAGTACTTC.

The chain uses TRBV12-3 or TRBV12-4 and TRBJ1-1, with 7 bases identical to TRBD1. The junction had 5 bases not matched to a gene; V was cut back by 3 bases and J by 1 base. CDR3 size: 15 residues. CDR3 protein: CASSLLRTGNTEAFF. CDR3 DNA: TGTGCCAGCAGTTTGCTTCGGACAGGGAACACTGAAGCTTTCTTT.

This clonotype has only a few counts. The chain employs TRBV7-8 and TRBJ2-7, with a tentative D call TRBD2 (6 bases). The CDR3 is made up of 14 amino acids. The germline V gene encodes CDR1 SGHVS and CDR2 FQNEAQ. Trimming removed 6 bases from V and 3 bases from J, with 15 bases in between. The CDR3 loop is CASRGPGGLYEQYV. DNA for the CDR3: TGTGCCAGCAGAGGGCCTGGGGGACTCTACGAGCAGTACGTC.

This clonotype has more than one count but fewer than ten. In DNA, the CDR3 is TGTGCCAGCAGCTTAGATGGCGGGTTTCTGAGGGGAAACACCATATATTTT. Translation: CASSLDGGFLRGNTIYF. This sequence joins TRBV7-9 and TRBJ1-3, with unresolved D. The length of the CDR3 is 17 residues. V was trimmed by 1 base and J by 4 bases, leaving 17 bases between them. CDR1 is SEHNR and CDR2 is FQNEAQ in the germline V gene (reference sequence). The entire variable domain, with the rest obtained from reference TRBV7-9 and TRBJ1-3, is as follows: DTGVSQNPRHKITKRGQNVTFRCDPISEHNRLYWYRQTLGQGPEFLTYFQNEAQLEKSRLLSDRFSAERPKGSFSTLEIQRTEQGDSAMYLCASSLDGGFLRGNTIYFGEGSWLTVV.

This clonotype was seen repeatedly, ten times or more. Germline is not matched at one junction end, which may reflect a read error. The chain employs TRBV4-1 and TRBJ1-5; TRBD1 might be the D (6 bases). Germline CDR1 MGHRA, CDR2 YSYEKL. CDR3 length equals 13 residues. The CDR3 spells CASSQGLNQPQHF. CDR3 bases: TGTGCCAGCAGCCAGGGGCTGAATCAGCCCCAGCATTTT.

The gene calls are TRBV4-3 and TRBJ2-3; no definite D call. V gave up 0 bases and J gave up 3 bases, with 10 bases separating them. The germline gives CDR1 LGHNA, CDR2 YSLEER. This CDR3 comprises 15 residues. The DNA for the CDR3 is TGCGCCAGCAGCCAAGATCCCCAAGTAACAGATACGCAGTATTTT. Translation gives CASSQDPQVTDTQYF.

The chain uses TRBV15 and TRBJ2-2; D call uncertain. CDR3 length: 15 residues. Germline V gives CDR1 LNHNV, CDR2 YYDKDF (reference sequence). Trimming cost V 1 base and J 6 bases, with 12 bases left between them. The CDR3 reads CATSRGPGSPGELFF. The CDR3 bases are TGTGCCACCAGCAGAGGGCCCGGTAGTCCCGGGGAGCTGTTTTTT.

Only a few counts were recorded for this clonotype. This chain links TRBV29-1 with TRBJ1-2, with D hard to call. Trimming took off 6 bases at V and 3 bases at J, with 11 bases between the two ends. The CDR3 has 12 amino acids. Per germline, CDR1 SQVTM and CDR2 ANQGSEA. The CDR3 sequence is CSVIKEDYGYTF. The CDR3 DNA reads TGCAGCGTCATCAAAGAGGACTATGGCTACACCTTC.

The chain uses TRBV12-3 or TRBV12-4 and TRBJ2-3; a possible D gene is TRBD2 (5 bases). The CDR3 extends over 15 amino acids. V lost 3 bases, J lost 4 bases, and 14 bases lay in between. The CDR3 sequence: CASSFTSLLPDTQYF. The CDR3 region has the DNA TGTGCCAGCAGTTTCACTAGTCTTCTTCCAGATACGCAGTATTTT.

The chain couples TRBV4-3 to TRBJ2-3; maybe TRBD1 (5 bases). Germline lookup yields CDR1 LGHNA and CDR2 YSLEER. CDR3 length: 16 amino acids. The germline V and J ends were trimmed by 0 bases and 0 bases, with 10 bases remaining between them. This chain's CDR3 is CASSQEQDLSTDTQYF. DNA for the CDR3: TGCGCCAGCAGCCAAGAACAGGACCTTAGCACAGATACGCAGTATTTT.

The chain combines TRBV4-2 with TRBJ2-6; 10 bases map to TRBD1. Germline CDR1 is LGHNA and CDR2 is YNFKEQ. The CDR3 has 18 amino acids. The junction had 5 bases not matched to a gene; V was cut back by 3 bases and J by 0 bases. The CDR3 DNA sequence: TGTGCCAGCAGCCACTCGGGACAGGGGACCTCTGGGGCCAACGTCCTGACTTTC. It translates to CASSHSGQGTSGANVLTF.

CDR3 sequence: CASSFDQRGGTANTGELFF. CDR3 in DNA: TGTGCCAGCAGCTTCGATCAGCGGGGGGGGACCGCGAACACCGGGGAGCTGTTTTTT. The V call is TRBV11-2, the J call TRBJ2-2; TRBD2 agrees at 10 bases. There are 19 residues in the CDR3. Germline lookup yields CDR1 SGHAT and CDR2 FQNNGV. J lost 0 bases, V lost 3 bases, and 10 bases had no gene match.

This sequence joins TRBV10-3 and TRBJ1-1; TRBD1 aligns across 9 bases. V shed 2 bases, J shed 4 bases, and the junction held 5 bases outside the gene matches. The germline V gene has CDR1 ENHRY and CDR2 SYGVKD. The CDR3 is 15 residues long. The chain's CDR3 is CAISERGQGGTEAFF. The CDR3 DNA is TGTGCCATCAGTGAGCGGGGACAGGGCGGCACTGAAGCTTTCTTT.

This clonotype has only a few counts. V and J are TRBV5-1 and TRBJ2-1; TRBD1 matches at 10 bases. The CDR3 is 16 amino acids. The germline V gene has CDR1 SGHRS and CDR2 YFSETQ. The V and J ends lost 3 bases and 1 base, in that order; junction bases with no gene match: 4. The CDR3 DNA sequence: TGCGCCAGCAGCTCCCGGACAGGGGGATCCTACAATGAGCAGTTCTTC. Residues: CASSSRTGGSYNEQFF.

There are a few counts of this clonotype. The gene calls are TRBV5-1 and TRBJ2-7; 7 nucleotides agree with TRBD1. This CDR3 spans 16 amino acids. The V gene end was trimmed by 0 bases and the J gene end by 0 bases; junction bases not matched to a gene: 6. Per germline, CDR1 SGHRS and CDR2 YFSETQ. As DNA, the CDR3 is TGCGCCAGCAGCTTGGAGGGACAGTCCTTCTCCTACGAGCAGTACTTC. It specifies CASSLEGQSFSYEQYF.

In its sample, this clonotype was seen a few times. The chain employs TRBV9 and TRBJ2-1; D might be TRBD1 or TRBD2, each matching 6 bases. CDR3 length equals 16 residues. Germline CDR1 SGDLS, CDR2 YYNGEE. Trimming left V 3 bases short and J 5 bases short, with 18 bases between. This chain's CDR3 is CASSATGALIHNEQFF. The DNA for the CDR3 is TGTGCCAGCAGCGCAACGGGGGCGTTGATCCACAATGAGCAGTTCTTC.

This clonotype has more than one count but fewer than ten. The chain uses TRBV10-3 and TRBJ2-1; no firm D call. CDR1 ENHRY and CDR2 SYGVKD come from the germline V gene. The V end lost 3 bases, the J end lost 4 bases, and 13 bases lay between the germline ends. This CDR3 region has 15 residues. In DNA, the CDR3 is TGTGCCATCAGTGATGCCGGCCAGGCGTACAATGAGCAGTTCTTC. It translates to CAISDAGQAYNEQFF.

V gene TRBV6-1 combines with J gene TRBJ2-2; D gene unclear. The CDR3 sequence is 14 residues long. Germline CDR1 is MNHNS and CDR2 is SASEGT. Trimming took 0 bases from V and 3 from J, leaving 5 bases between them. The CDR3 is CASSEAPHTGELFF. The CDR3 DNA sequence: TGTGCCAGCAGTGAAGCGCCCCACACCGGGGAGCTGTTTTTT.

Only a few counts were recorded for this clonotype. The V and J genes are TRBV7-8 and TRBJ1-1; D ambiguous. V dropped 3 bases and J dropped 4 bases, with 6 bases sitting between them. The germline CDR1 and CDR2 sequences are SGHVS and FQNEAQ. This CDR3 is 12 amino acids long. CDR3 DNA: TGTGCCAGCAGCTTGGATACCACTGAAGCTTTCTTT. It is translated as CASSLDTTEAFF.

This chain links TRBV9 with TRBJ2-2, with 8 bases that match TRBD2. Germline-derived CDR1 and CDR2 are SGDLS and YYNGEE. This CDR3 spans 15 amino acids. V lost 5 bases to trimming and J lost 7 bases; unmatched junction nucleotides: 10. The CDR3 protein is CASRGTSGAFGELFF. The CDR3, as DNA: TGTGCCAGCAGGGGGACTAGTGGCGCATTCGGGGAGCTGTTTTTT.

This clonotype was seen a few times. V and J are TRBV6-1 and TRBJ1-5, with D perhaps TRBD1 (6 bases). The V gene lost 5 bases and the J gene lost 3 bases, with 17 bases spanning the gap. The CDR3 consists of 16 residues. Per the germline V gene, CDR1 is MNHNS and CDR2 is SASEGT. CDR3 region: CASSRQEPMNNQPQHF. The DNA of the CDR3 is TGTGCCAGCAGTAGACAGGAACCTATGAACAATCAGCCCCAGCATTTT.